Below are 29 T cell receptor beta chains sequenced from a single sample in a study of primary melanoma T cells and metastatic recurrence. Data came from immunoSEQ multiplex PCR; TCRdb stores just in-frame clones and leaves some out. The table includes some 300 clones, approximately 82% detected once. Source material: melanoma tumor tissue. These receptors all come from a human donor with melanoma.

This clone has only a few counts. The CDR3 DNA is TGTGCCAGCAGTTACTCTAGCGTCCAAGAGACCCAGTACTTC. As protein: CASSYSSVQETQYF. This rearrangement joins TRBV6-8 to TRBJ2-5, with D perhaps TRBD2 (5 bases). The CDR3 extends over 14 amino acids. Trimming stripped 0 bases from V and 1 base from J, with 6 bases between. Per the germline V gene, CDR1 is MNHGY and CDR2 is SAAAGT.

The count of this clone is one. This chain joins TRBV11-3 and TRBJ2-2; D is undetermined. V was pared by 5 bases and J by 5 bases, with 15 bases between. Germline V gives CDR1 SGHNT, CDR2 YENEEA. There are 15 residues in the CDR3. The CDR3 here is CASSPRGSQTGELFF. CDR3 nucleotide sequence: TGTGCCAGCAGCCCCCGTGGGTCCCAAACCGGGGAGCTGTTTTTT.

This clone was picked up a small number of times. The chain is built from TRBV6-8 and TRBJ2-2; 9 bases fit TRBD1. With 7 bases clipped from V and 4 bases from J, the junction kept 10 bases outside the gene matches. Germline CDR1 and CDR2: MNHGY and SAAAGT. The CDR3 length is 16 residues. CDR3: CASTPRGQGSTGELFF. The CDR3 nucleotides are TGTGCCAGCACCCCACGGGGACAGGGATCCACCGGGGAGCTGTTTTTT.

J is TRBJ2-7 and V is TRBV19; D ambiguous. This CDR3 comprises 14 residues. Trimming left V 1 base short and J 2 bases short, with 9 bases between. From germline, CDR1 is LNHDA and CDR2 SQIVND (reference sequence). The CDR3 coding sequence is TGTGCCAGTAGTATAGGACGGACCACCTACGAGCAGTACTTC. Its translation: CASSIGRTTYEQYF.

Written as DNA, the CDR3 is TGTGCCAGCACCAAAACCCGTGGCGGGGGGTCATTAGTGGAGACCCAGTACTTC. Translated, it gives CASTKTRGGGSLVETQYF. This chain links TRBV7-1 with TRBJ2-5; 8 nucleotides agree with TRBD2. TRBV7-1 is reported as an ORF; its role is uncertain. J gave up 5 bases and V 7 bases, and 21 bases lay outside the gene matches. This CDR3 is 18 amino acids long.

This chain joins TRBV2 and TRBJ2-1, with 7 bases identical to TRBD1. Germline CDR1 is SNHLY and CDR2 is FYNNEI. The V gene end was trimmed by 6 bases and the J gene end by 6 bases; junction bases not matched to a gene: 11. This CDR3 is built from 15 residues. Here the CDR3 DNA reads TGTGCCAGCAGCGCCGACAGGGATTGGGGCAATGAGCAGTTCTTC. Translated, it gives CASSADRDWGNEQFF.

By sample share, this clone is hyperexpanded. The genes are TRBV11-3 and TRBJ1-1; 8 bases agree with TRBD1. The CDR3 totals 15 residues. Germline-derived CDR1 and CDR2 are SGHNT and YENEEA. V dropped 5 bases and J dropped 6; count of bases not matched to a gene: 11. DNA for the CDR3: TGTGCCAGCAGCCACCGGACAGGGTCGAGGGCTGAAGCTTTCTTT. Translated, it gives CASSHRTGSRAEAFF.

V is TRBV11-3 and J is TRBJ2-1; D call uncertain. This CDR3 is 14 amino acids long. The germline gives CDR1 SGHNT, CDR2 YENEEA. With 5 bases removed from V and 8 bases from J, the gap between germline ends came to 16 bases. In DNA, the CDR3 is TGTGCCAGCAGCCAAACCACCCAGAGCGATGAGCAGTTCTTC. Translated: CASSQTTQSDEQFF. The variable domain in full, with the rest retrieved from reference TRBV11-3 and TRBJ2-1, is EAGVVQSPRYKIIEKKQPVAFWCNPISGHNTLYWYLQNLGQGPELLIRYENEEAVDDSQLPKDRFSAERLKGVDSTLKIQPAELGDSAVYLCASSQTTQSDEQFFGPGTRLTVL.

The genes are TRBV6-8 and TRBJ2-7, with D perhaps TRBD1 or TRBD2 (5 bases each). From germline, CDR1 is MNHGY and CDR2 SAAAGT. Trimming cost V 2 bases and J 7 bases, with 12 bases left between them. The CDR3 spans 13 residues. Here the CDR3 reads CASSYRGVGEQYV. CDR3 coding DNA: TGTGCCAGCAGTTACCGGGGCGTGGGTGAGCAGTACGTC.

The V call is TRBV15, the J call TRBJ1-1; D remains ambiguous. Looked up from germline, CDR1 is LNHNV and CDR2 is YYDKDF (reference sequence). The CDR3 loop spans 14 amino acids. Trimming cost V 3 bases and J 1 base, with 9 bases left between them. CDR3 sequence reads: CATSRVQWNTEAFF. In DNA form, the CDR3 reads TGTGCCACCAGCAGGGTACAATGGAACACTGAAGCTTTCTTT.

J is TRBJ2-5 and V is TRBV11-3; no firm D call. The CDR3 sequence is 14 residues long. The V end lost 3 bases, the J end lost 5 bases, and 13 bases lay between the germline ends. Germline CDR1 is SGHNT and CDR2 is YENEEA. The CDR3 DNA reads as TGTGCCAGCAGCTTGGGTGAGACCGTCGAGACCCAGTACTTC. Encoded protein: CASSLGETVETQYF.

The J gene is TRBJ1-1, the V gene TRBV18; D not certain. The V end lost 5 bases, the J end lost 6 bases, and 13 bases lay between the germline ends. Germline CDR1 is KGHSH and CDR2 is LQKENI. CDR3 size: 13 residues. The DNA for the CDR3 is TGTGCCAGCTCATCGAACAAATGGGCTGAAGCTTTCTTT. Translating it yields CASSSNKWAEAFF.

In this sample, this clone turned up once. The chain recombines TRBV19 with TRBJ2-5; D remains ambiguous. The germline V and J ends were trimmed by 9 bases and 5 bases, with 10 bases remaining between them. The CDR3 has 11 residues. Germline CDR1 reads LNHDA; CDR2 reads SQIVND (reference sequence). CDR3 bases: TGTGCCAGCGGCATTCGGGAGACCCAGTACTTC. Protein: CASGIRETQYF. Using reference TRBV19 and TRBJ2-5 for the parts outside the CDR3, the full variable domain is DGGITQSPKYLFRKEGQNVTLSCEQNLNHDAMYWYRQDPGQGLRLIYYSQIVNDFQKGDIAEGYSVSREKKESFPLTVTSAQKNPTAFYLCASGIRETQYFGPGTRLLVL.

V and J are TRBV14 and TRBJ1-6; D remains unclear. CDR3 length equals 11 residues. Germline V gene sequence: CDR1 SGHDN, CDR2 FVKESK. V lost 4 bases and J lost 12, with 7 bases in between. The chain's CDR3 is CASSLGGPLHF. The CDR3 bases are TGTGCCAGCAGCCTCGGTGGACCCCTCCACTTT.

This clone was observed once. The CDR3 loop is CASSTDYLSYNEQFF. The CDR3 DNA reads TGTGCCAGCAGCACCGACTACCTCTCCTACAATGAGCAGTTCTTC. The genes are TRBV6-8 and TRBJ2-1; perhaps TRBD2 as D (5 bases). Trimming took 6 bases from V and 0 from J, leaving 12 bases between them. This CDR3 is built from 15 residues. The V gene's germline CDR1 is MNHGY and CDR2 SAAAGT.

The rearrangement joins TRBV12-5 to TRBJ1-1; D perhaps matches TRBD1 (5 bases). Germline values: CDR1 LGHNT, CDR2 FRNRAP. Trimming removed 8 bases at V and 7 bases at J, with 14 bases between. This CDR3 has 12 amino acids. Here the CDR3 reads CASSPVTGEAFF. For the CDR3, the DNA is TGTGCTAGTAGCCCGGTAACAGGTGAAGCTTTCTTT.

J is TRBJ2-3 and V is TRBV14; 10 nucleotides line up with TRBD2. Per the germline V gene, CDR1 is SGHDN and CDR2 is FVKESK. There are 18 residues in the CDR3. J gave up 4 bases and V 0 bases, and 10 bases lay outside the gene matches. The CDR3 sequence is CASSQDLASGSPSDTQYF. CDR3 DNA: TGTGCCAGCAGCCAAGACTTAGCTAGCGGGAGCCCCTCAGATACGCAGTATTTT.

The chain has TRBV28 and TRBJ2-1, with D perhaps matching TRBD2 (5 bases). Trimming cost V 5 bases and J 4 bases, with 12 bases left between them. The CDR3 is 14 amino acids. Per germline, CDR1 MDHEN and CDR2 SYDVKM. This CDR3 is CASSRRTAYNEQFF. The CDR3, as DNA: TGTGCCAGCAGTCGTAGGACTGCTTACAATGAGCAGTTCTTC.

The CDR3 DNA sequence: TGTGCCAGCTCCTCCCGGGGGGAGACCCAGTACTTC. Translated: CASSSRGETQYF. The rearrangement uses TRBV18 and TRBJ2-5, with D perhaps TRBD2 (6 bases). V shed 6 bases and J shed 5 bases, with 10 bases lying between them. This CDR3 contains 12 residues. Germline CDR1 is KGHSH and CDR2 is LQKENI.

The chain links TRBV6-4 to TRBJ2-5; the D is unclear. In germline, CDR1 is MRHNA, CDR2 SNTAGT. The CDR3 contains 14 residues. Between the trimmed V and J ends, which lost 5 bases and 3 bases, there was a span of 13 bases. The DNA for the CDR3 is TGTGCCAGCAGTTCTTCCATGCCGAAAGAGACCCAGTACTTC. This codes for CASSSSMPKETQYF.

This chain links TRBV7-6 with TRBJ1-3, with D unclear. The length of the CDR3 is 14 residues. Germline CDR1 is SGHVS and CDR2 is FNYEAQ. Trimming shortened V by 4 bases and J by 2 bases, and 9 bases separated the two germline ends. The CDR3 DNA is TGTGCCAGCAGCTCCGTGGGAGCTGGAAACACCATATATTTT. It is translated as CASSSVGAGNTIYF.

Judged by abundance, this clone is hyperexpanded. The V and J genes are TRBV6-8 and TRBJ2-1; D perhaps matches TRBD2 (6 bases). Germline values: CDR1 MNHGY, CDR2 SAAAGT. The CDR3 spans 14 residues. V lost 4 bases to trimming and J lost 6 bases, with 13 bases between them. The CDR3 sequence: CASSSVEGTNEQFF. The CDR3 coding sequence is TGTGCCAGCAGTTCCGTGGAGGGAACCAATGAGCAGTTCTTC.

The genes are TRBV9 and TRBJ2-1, with 9 bases matching TRBD2. The germline gives CDR1 SGDLS, CDR2 YYNGEE. This CDR3 is 15 amino acids long. Trimming cost V 4 bases and J 8 bases; bases outside gene matches: 10. The CDR3, as DNA: TGTGCCAGCAGCCCCCGGATAGCGGGGGAGGATGAGCAGTTCTTC. As protein: CASSPRIAGEDEQFF.

This clone was recorded once. The CDR3 bases are TGTGCCAGCAGCCCCACTGGGACAGGGTTGACGGATACGCAGTATTTT. This gives the protein CASSPTGTGLTDTQYF. The genes are TRBV7-1 and TRBJ2-3, with TRBD1 identical over 9 bases. TRBV7-1 is assigned to the ORF class and has an uncertain function. J gave up 6 bases and V 5 bases, and 12 bases lay outside the gene matches. The CDR3 has 16 amino acids.

The rearrangement joins TRBV22-1 to TRBJ2-2; TRBD2, the table's D call, was not compared with the DNA. TRBV22-1 is a recognized pseudogene. The length of the CDR3 is 16 residues. The CDR3 loop is CASSLGGRGATGELFF. The CDR3 DNA follows: TGTGCCAGCAGTTTAGGCGGGAGGGGAGCCACCGGGGAGCTGTTTTTT.

By sample share, this clone is hyperexpanded. The V call is TRBV11-3, the J call TRBJ2-7; 7 positions agree with TRBD1. J was trimmed by 3 bases and V by 5 bases; bases with no gene match: 7. Germline V gene data show CDR1 as SGHNT and CDR2 as YENEEA. CDR3 size: 14 residues. CDR3 bases: TGTGCCAGCAGCCCATGGACAGGAAACTACGAGCAGTACTTC. Protein product: CASSPWTGNYEQYF.

V and J are TRBV1 and TRBJ1-5. TRBV1 represents a pseudogene. There are 16 residues in the CDR3. CDR3 in amino acids: CASSPVRGLRDQPQHF. In DNA, the CDR3 is TGCGCCAGCAGCCCTGTCCGCGGGCTGCGGGATCAGCCCCAGCATTTT.

This chain connects TRBV19 to TRBJ2-5; 7 nucleotides align to TRBD2. From germline, CDR1 is LNHDA and CDR2 SQIVND (reference sequence). Unmatched junction bases numbered 5, after V lost 4 bases and J lost 12 bases. CDR3 length: 11 amino acids. The CDR3 sequence is CASSTGLVEYF. The CDR3 nucleotides read TGTGCCAGTAGTACCGGACTAGTCGAGTACTTC.

This clone was seen only once. This chain joins TRBV7-6 and TRBJ1-1; possible D gene TRBD1, 5 bases. The length of the CDR3 is 16 residues. CDR1 is SGHVS, CDR2 FNYEAQ, per germline. V gave up 5 bases and J gave up 8 bases, with 24 bases separating them. CDR3 in DNA: TGTGCCAGCAGCCAAGAATTTCAGGGATTGGCTGGGGAAGCTTTCTTT. Translating it yields CASSQEFQGLAGEAFF.